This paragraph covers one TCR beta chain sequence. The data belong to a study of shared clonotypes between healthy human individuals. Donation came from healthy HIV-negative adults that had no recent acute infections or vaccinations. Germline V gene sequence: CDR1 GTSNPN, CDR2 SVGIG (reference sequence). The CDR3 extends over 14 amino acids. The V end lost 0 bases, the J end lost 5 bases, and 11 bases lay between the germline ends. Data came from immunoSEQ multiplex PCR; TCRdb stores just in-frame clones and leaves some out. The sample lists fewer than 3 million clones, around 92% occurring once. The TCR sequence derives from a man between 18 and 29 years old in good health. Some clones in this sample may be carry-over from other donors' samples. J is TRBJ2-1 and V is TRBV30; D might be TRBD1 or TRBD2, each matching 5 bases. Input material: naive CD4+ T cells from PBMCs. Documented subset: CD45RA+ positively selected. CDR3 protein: CAWSVRWGNNEQFF. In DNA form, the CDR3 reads TGTGCCTGGAGTGTACGGTGGGGGAACAATGAGCAGTTCTTC.